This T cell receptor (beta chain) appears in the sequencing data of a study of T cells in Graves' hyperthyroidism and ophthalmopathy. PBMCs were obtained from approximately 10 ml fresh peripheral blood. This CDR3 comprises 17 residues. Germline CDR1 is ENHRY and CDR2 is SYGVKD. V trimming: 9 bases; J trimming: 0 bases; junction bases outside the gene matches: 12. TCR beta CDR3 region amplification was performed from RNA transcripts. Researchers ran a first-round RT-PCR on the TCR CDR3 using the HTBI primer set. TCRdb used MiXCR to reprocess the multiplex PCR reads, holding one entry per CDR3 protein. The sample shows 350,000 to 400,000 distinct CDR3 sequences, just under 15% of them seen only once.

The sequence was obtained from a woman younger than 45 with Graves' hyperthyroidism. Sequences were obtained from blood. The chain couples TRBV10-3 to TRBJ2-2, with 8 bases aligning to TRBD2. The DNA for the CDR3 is TGTGCCATGAAGCCCTCTACTAGCGGAGCGAACACCGGGGAGCTGTTTTTT. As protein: CAMKPSTSGANTGELFF.